A few counts support the clone carrying this T cell receptor beta chain. These data come from a study of control samples from healthy donors and cancer patients. Some clones are missing from TCRdb's copy, which holds only in-frame ones; the method was immunoSEQ multiplex PCR. Of some 71,000 clones in the sample, around 92% were seen once. Germline values: CDR1 LGHDT, CDR2 YNNKEL (reference sequence). Trimming cost V 0 bases and J 6 bases; bases outside gene matches: 10. The CDR3 extends over 17 amino acids. What was sequenced was PBMCs. The receptor was isolated from a man between 60 and 75 years old with lung cancer. The chain has TRBV3-1 (or the pseudogene TRBV3-2) and TRBJ2-3; 9 nucleotides agree with TRBD2. CDR3: CASSQDQGGGARDTQYF. CDR3 nucleotides: TGTGCCAGCAGCCAAGATCAGGGCGGGGGGGCACGTGATACGCAGTATTTT.